This is a list of T cell receptor beta chains from one sample in a study of cytomegalovirus exposure and HLA in healthy donors. TCRdb's table, derived via immunoSEQ multiplex PCR, lists solely in-frame clones and lacks some. This table holds roughly 120,000 clones, more than 60% found once. The sequencing sample was made of PBMCs. The source of these receptors is a woman in her 40s in good health and CMV-seropositive. Each CDR3 is given with its conserved first and last residue. D genes are given only for firm matches. Some rows have no size entry. The others give once, few or many, or a class for an expanded clone.

TRBV7-3,TRBD1,-,TRBJ2-5,CASSLGTGLKTQYF,TGTGCCAGCAGCTTAGGGACAGGGTTGAAGACCCAGTACTTC
TRBV7-3,TRBD1,-,TRBJ2-5,CASSQTGGQETQYF,TGTGCCAGCAGCCAGACAGGGGGCCAAGAGACCCAGTACTTC
TRBV6-1,-,-,TRBJ1-2,CASSDRQINYGYTF,TGTGCCAGCAGTGATCGACAGATTAACTATGGCTACACCTTC
TRBV30,TRBD1,-,TRBJ2-1,CAWSLGQGAYNEQFF,TGTGCCTGGAGTCTGGGTCAGGGGGCCTACAATGAGCAGTTCTTC
TRBV11-1,TRBD1,-,TRBJ1-2,CASSPWTGANYGYTF,TGTGCCAGCAGCCCATGGACAGGAGCTAACTATGGCTACACCTTC
TRBV7-9,-,few,TRBJ1-1,CASSAQGAPQNTEAFF,TGTGCCAGCAGCGCCCAGGGCGCGCCTCAGAACACTGAAGCTTTCTTT
TRBV15,TRBD2,-,TRBJ2-1,CATSRESLAGALSQFF,TGTGCCACCAGCAGAGAGTCGCTAGCGGGAGCTCTGTCTCAGTTCTTC
TRBV10-2,-,-,TRBJ1-2,CASSESRTLEGYTF,TGCGCCAGCAGTGAGTCCCGAACCCTGGAGGGCTACACCTTC
TRBV27,-,once,TRBJ2-2,CASKTERGGLEVTGELFF,TGTGCCAGCAAGACCGAGAGGGGGGGCCTGGAGGTTACCGGGGAGCTGTTTTTT
TRBV25-1,-,-,TRBJ1-4,CASSEFAEPNEKLFF,TGTGCCAGCAGTGAATTTGCGGAGCCTAATGAAAAACTGTTTTTT
TRBV28,-,-,TRBJ2-7,CASSFLDRAPSYEQYF,TGTGCCAGCAGTTTTTTAGACAGAGCCCCATCCTACGAGCAGTACTTC
TRBV7-9,TRBD1,medium-sized,TRBJ1-6,CASSEQGWNSPLHF,TGTGCCAGCAGCGAACAGGGGTGGAATTCACCCCTCCACTTT
TRBV15,TRBD2,-,TRBJ2-5,CATSQIGGDQETQYF,TGTGCCACCAGCCAAATTGGGGGGGACCAAGAGACCCAGTACTTC
TRBV5-1,-,-,TRBJ2-1,CASSLESDEQFF,TGCGCCAGCAGCTTGGAGTCGGATGAGCAGTTCTTC
TRBV6-6,TRBD1,-,TRBJ1-5,CASSPEGQKNQPQHF,TGTGCCAGCAGCCCCGAGGGACAGAAGAATCAGCCCCAGCATTTT
TRBV29-1,TRBD1,once,TRBJ2-5,CSVEDRGLGHQETQYF,TGCAGCGTTGAAGACAGGGGGCTCGGACATCAAGAGACCCAGTACTTC
TRBV5-1,TRBD1,-,TRBJ2-5,CASSLQTGGETQYF,TGCGCCAGCAGCTTACAGACAGGGGGAGAGACCCAGTACTTC
TRBV7-2,-,-,TRBJ2-7,CASRPGERALEQYF,TGTGCCAGCAGGCCGGGGGAGAGGGCACTCGAGCAGTACTTC
TRBV7-9,-,-,TRBJ1-2,CASSTNRPPGGYGYTF,TGTGCCAGCAGCACAAACAGACCCCCCGGGGGCTATGGCTACACCTTC
TRBV7-2,TRBD2,-,TRBJ2-5,CASSSWTSGGAGQETQYF,TGTGCCAGCAGCTCCTGGACTAGCGGGGGGGCGGGCCAAGAGACCCAGTACTTC
TRBV6-1,TRBD1,-,TRBJ2-3,CASRWTGSVDTQYF,TGTGCCAGCAGGTGGACAGGGTCGGTAGATACGCAGTATTTT
TRBV2,-,-,TRBJ1-5,CASRSGQSSNQPQHF,TGTGCCAGCCGGTCAGGACAATCAAGCAATCAGCCCCAGCATTTT
TRBV6-5,-,-,TRBJ2-4,CASSEGPWDIQYF,TGTGCCAGCAGTGAGGGCCCCTGGGACATTCAGTACTTC
TRBV11-3,TRBD1,-,TRBJ1-1,CASSPGQGSAEAFF,TGTGCCAGCAGCCCAGGACAGGGAAGCGCTGAAGCTTTCTTT
TRBV13,-,-,TRBJ1-4,CASSLRATNEKLFF,TGTGCCAGCAGCTTACGGGCAACTAATGAAAAACTGTTTTTT
TRBV4-3,-,few,TRBJ2-1,CASSHTTSSYNEQFF,TGCGCCAGCAGCCACACCACTAGCTCCTACAATGAGCAGTTCTTC